This T cell receptor beta chain was sequenced for a study of T cells in women clearing cervical HPV infection. Overall study: Cases: HPV16-related CIN3 or worse on histology, a couple of invasive cancers. HLA type could not be excluded as a confounder.

Study outcomes and limitations: CIN3+ cases had significantly higher TCR repertoire richness than controls, but evenness did not differ. TRBV6-7 abundance was lower in cases than controls (0.11% versus 0.16%).

To note about this clone: The antigen is undetermined. The read terminates 3 residues ahead of where the CDR3 ends, so the germline J gene completes it.

Germline CDR1 DFQATT, CDR2 SNEGSKA (reference sequence). The CDR3 covers 14 residues. Here immunoSEQ multiplex PCR was the method, and the copy in TCRdb shows in-frame clones only, minus some. This listing includes approximately 26,000 clones. The V gene is TRBV20-1, the J gene TRBJ1-2, with TRBD1 as a possible D gene (6 bases). The clonotype originates from a woman between 18 and 70 years old with a cervical HPV16 infection that either progressed to CIN3+ or cleared (not recorded which). Material for sequencing was blood buffy coat. CDR3 DNA, as far as it was read: TGCAGTGCTCCAATACAGGGTCTCACAGATACC. Its protein is CSAPIQGLTDT. The whole CDR3 protein is CSAPIQGLTDTYTF.